The 17 T cell receptor beta chains in this list originate from one sample, sequenced in a study of tumor-infiltrating lymphocytes in primary liver carcinoma. The authors made TCR beta cDNA from roughly 480 ng total RNA with a constant-region primer. Nested multiplex PCR, run for three rounds with slightly modified ARM-PCR, yielded TCR beta libraries. The two initial PCR rounds, roughly 9 cycles each, used TRBV1-TRBV30 forward and C-beta reverse primers. TCRdb re-analysed the multiplex PCR reads in MiXCR, keeping a single row per CDR3 protein. The sample has 310,000 or so distinct CDR3 sequences, roughly three fifths seen once. RNA was extracted from whole blood without cell sorting, alongside germline DNA. The specimen sequenced was peripheral blood. The receptors shown here come from a woman in her twenties or thirties with primary liver carcinoma and hepatitis B virus infection.

This clonotype was seen repeatedly, ten times or more. The chain links TRBV5-6 to TRBJ1-1; no firm D call. V was trimmed by 0 bases and J by 0 bases, leaving 6 bases between them. This CDR3 has 14 amino acids. Germline CDR1 and CDR2: SGHDT and YYEEEE. CDR3 DNA sequence: TGTGCCAGCAGCTTGGCACCGCTGAACACTGAAGCTTTCTTT. It specifies CASSLAPLNTEAFF. Supplemented by reference TRBV5-6 and TRBJ1-1, the full variable domain reads DAGVTQSPTHLIKTRGQQVTLRCSPKSGHDTVSWYQQALGQGPQFIFQYYEEEERQRGNFPDRFSGHQFPNYSSELNVNALLLGDSALYLCASSLAPLNTEAFFGQGTRLTVV.

This clonotype occurred once. This may be a read error: a much more frequent sequence differs by one nucleotide. The V call is TRBV29-1, the J call TRBJ2-7; D call uncertain. Trimming cost V 4 bases and J 6 bases, with 10 bases left between them. CDR1 and CDR2 from the germline V gene are SQVTM and ANQGSEA. There are 11 residues in the CDR3. CDR3 DNA: TGCAGCGTTGCGGCCGGCTTCGAGCAGTACTTC. It is translated as CSVAAGFEQYF.

In the case of this clonotype: The final CDR3 position lacks the conserved phenylalanine or tryptophan, pointing to a likely read error. The chain carries TRBV5-4 and TRBJ2-3; a possible D gene is TRBD1 (5 bases). Looked up from germline, CDR1 is SGHNT and CDR2 is YYREEE (reference sequence). Trimming shortened V by 5 bases and J by 2 bases, and 21 bases separated the two germline ends. CDR3 size: 17 residues. DNA for the CDR3: TGTGCCAGCAGTGTAGACGGACACCCTCCACCCACAGATACGCAGTATCTT. Protein sequence: CASSVDGHPPPTDTQYL.

V and J are TRBV5-5 and TRBJ2-3, with D perhaps assigned TRBD1 or TRBD2 (5 bases each). The germline V gene encodes CDR1 SGHKS and CDR2 YYEKEE (reference sequence). The CDR3 covers 14 residues. V lost 2 bases, J lost 7 bases, and 14 bases lay in between. The CDR3: CASSLRLGTNTQYF. Written as DNA, the CDR3 is TGTGCCAGCAGCTTACGATTAGGGACGAATACGCAGTATTTT. Looking up the rest from reference TRBV5-5 and TRBJ2-3 gives the full variable domain: DAGVTQSPTHLIKTRGQQVTLRCSPISGHKSVSWYQQVLGQGPQFIFQYYEKEERGRGNFPDRFSARQFPNYSSELNVNALLLGDSALYLCASSLRLGTNTQYFGPGTRLTVL.

The CDR3 region has the DNA TGTGCCAGCAACCCAGGATATCCACCAAGCTACGAGCAGTACTTC. Residues: CASNPGYPPSYEQYF. The chain couples TRBV28 to TRBJ2-7; D call uncertain. V dropped 7 bases and J dropped 3 bases, with 19 bases sitting between them. The CDR3 is 15 amino acids. Germline CDR1 MDHEN, CDR2 SYDVKM.

This clonotype came up many times. The genes are TRBV6-5 and TRBJ2-7; no reliable D call. Germline V gene lookup returns CDR1 MNHEY and CDR2 SVGAGI. Trimming took off 4 bases at V and 0 bases at J, with 16 bases between the two ends. The CDR3 totals 16 residues. Here the CDR3 reads CASSSPLARSSYEQYF. DNA for the CDR3: TGTGCCAGCAGTTCCCCCCTTGCGCGAAGCTCCTACGAGCAGTACTTC.

This clonotype has more than one count but fewer than ten. J is TRBJ2-2 and V is TRBV10-3; the match to TRBD1 covers 10 bases. J gave up 4 bases and V 10 bases, and 6 bases lay outside the gene matches. Germline V gives CDR1 ENHRY, CDR2 SYGVKD. This CDR3 is built from 14 residues. Here the CDR3 reads CATSGQGTTGELFF. The CDR3 coding sequence is TGTGCCACCTCGGGACAGGGGACCACCGGGGAGCTGTTTTTT.

In its sample, this clonotype was seen many times. The V gene is TRBV6-1, the J gene TRBJ2-7, with D possibly called TRBD1 or TRBD2 (6 bases each). Trimming removed 6 bases at V and 5 bases at J, with 17 bases between. This CDR3 spans 14 amino acids. Per germline, CDR1 MNHNS and CDR2 SASEGT. CDR3 nucleotides: TGTGCCAGCAGCCCACAGGGAGGTTGGGACGAGCAGTACTTC. Translated, it gives CASSPQGGWDEQYF.

This clonotype was picked up a small number of times. The genes are TRBV2 and TRBJ1-3, with D uncertain. Looked up from germline, CDR1 is SNHLY and CDR2 is FYNNEI. CDR3 length: 14 residues. V was cut by 8 bases and J by 0 bases, with 11 bases left in between. The CDR3 region has the DNA TGTGCCAGCTCCGTCGCAAGCTCTGGAAACACCATATATTTT. Translating gives CASSVASSGNTIYF.

V and J are TRBV5-6 and TRBJ1-2, with a possible D match to TRBD1 (6 bases). The CDR3 is 11 amino acids. Germline V CDR1 and CDR2: SGHDT, YYEEEE. Trimming removed 4 bases at V and 8 bases at J, with 9 bases between. In nucleotides, the CDR3 is TGTGCCAGCAGCCGGACAGCCGGCTACACCTTC. Protein: CASSRTAGYTF.

In regard to this clonotype: The junction and the germline gene differ at one end; a read error may be behind it. The chain recombines TRBV11-2 with TRBJ2-7; D is undetermined. CDR1 and CDR2 from the germline V gene are SGHAT and FQNNGV. CDR3 length equals 13 residues. The CDR3 reads CGSSQRQFYEQYF. The DNA of the CDR3 is TGTGGCAGCAGCCAACGACAATTCTACGAGCAGTACTTC.

The table lists this clonotype with many counts. The chain recombines TRBV6-2 or TRBV6-3 with TRBJ2-1; 7 positions match TRBD2. V was clipped by 2 bases and J by 6 bases; unmatched bases: 10. The length of the CDR3 is 16 residues. Per the germline V gene, CDR1 is MNHEY and CDR2 is SVGEGT. CDR3: CASSYPRGGLLNEQFF. DNA for the CDR3: TGTGCCAGCAGTTACCCCCGCGGGGGACTACTCAATGAGCAGTTCTTC.

The J gene is TRBJ2-5, the V gene TRBV6-2 or TRBV6-3; D remains ambiguous. The CDR3 sequence is 14 residues long. V lost 0 bases and J 8 bases, leaving 13 bases between the germline ends. From germline, CDR1 is MNHEY and CDR2 SVGEGT. Written as DNA, the CDR3 is TGTGCCAGCAGTTACTCGGTCGTTTCCATTACCCAGTACTTC. It specifies CASSYSVVSITQYF.

The chain uses TRBV5-6 and TRBJ2-7; D assignment may be TRBD1 or TRBD2 (5 bases each). Germline-derived CDR1 and CDR2 are SGHDT and YYEEEE. The V end was cut by 4 bases, the J end by 3 bases, with 14 bases between. The CDR3 contains 14 residues. The CDR3 region has the DNA TGTGCCAGCAGCGGGTTGGGGACGGTCTACGAGCAGTACTTC. Protein sequence: CASSGLGTVYEQYF. Full variable domain (missing parts from reference TRBV5-6 and TRBJ2-7): DAGVTQSPTHLIKTRGQQVTLRCSPKSGHDTVSWYQQALGQGPQFIFQYYEEEERQRGNFPDRFSGHQFPNYSSELNVNALLLGDSALYLCASSGLGTVYEQYFGPGTRLTVT.

At least ten counts were recorded for this clonotype. The J gene is TRBJ2-2, the V gene TRBV7-9; no clear D gene. V was shortened by 4 bases and J by 4 bases, with 1 base between the two germline ends. Germline CDR1 SEHNR, CDR2 FQNEAQ (reference sequence). This CDR3 contains 11 residues. The DNA of the CDR3 is TGTGCCAGCAGCTCCACCGGGGAGCTGTTTTTT. Protein sequence: CASSSTGELFF. Drawing the rest from reference TRBV7-9 and TRBJ2-2, the complete variable domain is DTGVSQNPRHKITKRGQNVTFRCDPISEHNRLYWYRQTLGQGPEFLTYFQNEAQLEKSRLLSDRFSAERPKGSFSTLEIQRTEQGDSAMYLCASSSTGELFFGEGSRLTVL.

The chain is built from TRBV7-8 and TRBJ2-5; D is possibly TRBD2 (7 bases). In germline, CDR1 is SGHVS, CDR2 FQNEAQ. Trimming took off 5 bases at V and 2 bases at J, with 30 bases between the two ends. The CDR3 has 20 amino acids. The CDR3 nucleotides read TGTGCCAGCAGCCGGAGGAGACAGGCCTGGAGTAGCGGGTTACAAGAGACCCAGTACTTC. It yields the protein CASSRRRQAWSSGLQETQYF.

In regard to this clonotype: Sequence at one end of the junction differs from germline and may be a read error. J is TRBJ2-1 and V is TRBV24-1, with TRBD1 matching 8 bases. This CDR3 is built from 19 residues. Per the germline V gene, CDR1 is KGHDR and CDR2 is SFDVKD. The CDR3 nucleotides are TGTGCCACCGGTGACCACGACAGGGGAGGACCAACGTTCTACAATGAGCAGTTCTTC. It is translated as CATGDHDRGGPTFYNEQFF.